This T cell receptor (beta chain) came from a study of shared clonotypes between healthy human individuals. Broader study findings: Across a handful of donors, naive CD4 shared roughly 5.1%, naive CD8 under 4%, memory CD4 more than 2%, memory CD8 0.4%. How much donors shared clonotypes was expected to be affected by sequencing depth.

Generated by immunoSEQ multiplex PCR, the TCRdb table keeps only in-frame clones and is missing some. The table includes about 2 million clones, approximately 94% detected once. Of note for this clone: Antigen: not known.

In germline, CDR1 is SGHDT, CDR2 YYEEEE. The V end was cut by 0 bases, the J end by 8 bases, with 9 bases between. This CDR3 has 13 amino acids. Naive-designated CD8 cells lacked CD45RO, were positively enriched for CCR7, and omitted terminally differentiated effector memory CD45RA+ cells. Caucasian adults living in Nashville, Tennessee, provided all samples. The V gene is TRBV5-6, the J gene TRBJ2-1; possible D gene TRBD2, 5 bases. Sequenced sample: naive CD8+ T cells sorted from blood. The sequence was obtained from a young man in good health. CDR3: CASSLAEGYEQFF. In DNA, the CDR3 is TGTGCCAGCAGCTTGGCAGAGGGCTATGAGCAGTTCTTC.